One sample yielded the 20 T cell receptor beta chains listed below, sequenced in a study of blood T cell repertoires in COVID-19. Sequencing was performed with immunoSEQ multiplex PCR; in TCRdb, only in-frame clones are kept and a portion is missing. This sample has roughly 16,000 clones; 86% occur once, and the top ten carry about a sixth. The specimen sequenced was peripheral blood. All receptors derive from a human donor with active COVID-19. The donor label of this sample is uncertain.

V is TRBV19 and J is TRBJ2-1; D ambiguous. V lost 5 bases and J lost 4, with 9 bases in between. The CDR3 spans 13 residues. The V gene's germline CDR1 is LNHDA and CDR2 SQIVND (reference sequence). CDR3 DNA sequence: TGTGCCAGTAGTCCTTATAAATACAATGAGCAGTTCTTC. Its protein product is CASSPYKYNEQFF.

The rearrangement joins TRBV13 to TRBJ2-7, with D possibly TRBD2 on 6 matching bases. V gave up 0 bases and J gave up 7 bases, with 10 bases separating them. Germline lookup yields CDR1 PRHDT and CDR2 FYEKMQ (reference sequence). The CDR3 length is 13 residues. The CDR3 sequence: CASSLGGGREQYF. The CDR3 nucleotides are TGTGCCAGCAGCTTAGGCGGGGGACGAGAGCAGTACTTC.

The V gene is TRBV18, the J gene TRBJ2-7; weak D call: TRBD1 (6 bases). This CDR3 region has 13 residues. V lost 2 bases to trimming and J lost 6 bases, with 11 bases between them. CDR1 and CDR2 from the germline V gene are KGHSH and LQKENI. CDR3 residues: CASSPGTGIEQYF. The CDR3, as DNA: TGTGCCAGCTCACCAGGAACAGGGATCGAGCAGTACTTC.

The J gene is TRBJ2-7, the V gene TRBV19; no clear D gene. V was shortened by 5 bases and J by 4 bases, with 21 bases between the two germline ends. From germline, CDR1 is LNHDA and CDR2 SQIVND (reference sequence). This CDR3 has 16 amino acids. The CDR3 DNA sequence: TGTGCCAGTAGTGCCCGGCTTAGACCACCGGGTTACGAGCAGTACTTC. Translating gives CASSARLRPPGYEQYF.

This chain links TRBV5-1 with TRBJ1-2; D gene unclear. The length of the CDR3 is 14 residues. Germline CDR1 is SGHRS and CDR2 is YFSETQ. Trimming shortened V by 0 bases and J by 1 base, and 7 bases separated the two germline ends. The CDR3 loop reads CASSLETFNYGYTF. Here the CDR3 DNA reads TGCGCCAGCAGCTTGGAGACTTTTAACTATGGCTACACCTTC.

The chain couples TRBV5-4 to TRBJ2-1; D gene uncertain. Germline CDR1 and CDR2: SGHNT and YYREEE (reference sequence). Trimming took 0 bases from V and 5 from J, leaving 6 bases between them. The CDR3 covers 13 residues. The CDR3: CASSLGENNEQFF. The CDR3 bases are TGTGCCAGCAGCTTGGGCGAAAACAATGAGCAGTTCTTC.

The gene calls are TRBV6-5 and TRBJ1-3, with D hard to call. V lost 8 bases, J lost 5 bases, and 10 bases lay in between. The germline CDR1 and CDR2 sequences are MNHEY and SVGAGI. The CDR3 is made up of 12 amino acids. The DNA for the CDR3 is TGTGCCAGCTTATCTGGCCGAAACACCATATATTTT. It is translated as CASLSGRNTIYF.

The chain carries TRBV18 and TRBJ2-5; D is unresolved. Trimming removed 0 bases at V and 3 bases at J, with 11 bases between. In germline, CDR1 is KGHSH, CDR2 LQKENI. The CDR3 contains 15 residues. CDR3 nucleotide sequence: TGTGCCAGCTCACCACCGGGCCCGGTCAAAGAGACCCAGTACTTC. Translated, it gives CASSPPGPVKETQYF.

The V and J genes are TRBV20-1 and TRBJ2-7; 7 bases are a match to TRBD1. CDR1 is DFQATT and CDR2 is SNEGSKA in the germline V gene (reference sequence). The CDR3 extends over 14 amino acids. The J segment lost 2 bases and the V segment lost 3 bases, leaving 7 bases of the junction unmatched. The CDR3 DNA follows: TGCAGTGCTAGTAAGACAGGGAAGACCTACGAGCAGTACTTC. It codes for CSASKTGKTYEQYF.

The chain carries TRBV2 and TRBJ2-7, with 10 bases fitting TRBD2. Germline lookup yields CDR1 SNHLY and CDR2 FYNNEI. Trimming removed 3 bases from V and 2 bases from J; junction bases left unmatched: 4. The CDR3 runs 15 residues. CDR3: CASSDPSGGAYEQYF. The CDR3 DNA follows: TGTGCCAGCAGTGATCCTAGCGGGGGAGCCTACGAGCAGTACTTC. The entire variable domain, with the rest obtained from reference TRBV2 and TRBJ2-7, is as follows: EPEVTQTPSHQVTQMGQEVILRCVPISNHLYFYWYRQILGQKVEFLVSFYNNEISEKSEIFDDQFSVERPDGSNFTLKIRSTKLEDSAMYFCASSDPSGGAYEQYFGPGTRLTVT.

The chain links TRBV19 to TRBJ2-1, with D possibly matching TRBD1 (6 bases). CDR3 length: 15 amino acids. CDR1 LNHDA and CDR2 SQIVND come from the germline V gene (reference sequence). The ends were cut back, 2 bases at V and 2 bases at J, with 10 bases in the middle. CDR3 DNA sequence: TGTGCCAGTAGTATACGGCAGGGGACCTACAATGAGCAGTTCTTC. Translated: CASSIRQGTYNEQFF.

This rearrangement joins TRBV29-1 to TRBJ1-1, with D tentatively TRBD1 (5 bases). The CDR3 covers 12 residues. Trimming left V 4 bases short and J 4 bases short, with 10 bases between. Germline assignment: CDR1 SQVTM and CDR2 ANQGSEA. DNA for the CDR3: TGCAGCGTTGCTCGGCAGGGCACTGAAGCTTTCTTT. Its protein is CSVARQGTEAFF.

V usage is TRBV18 and J usage is TRBJ2-7; TRBD1 is a possible D gene (6 bases). Trimming shortened V by 2 bases and J by 3 bases, and 14 bases separated the two germline ends. CDR1 KGHSH and CDR2 LQKENI come from the germline V gene. The CDR3 covers 15 residues. The CDR3: CASSPSAGADYEQYF. The CDR3 nucleotides are TGTGCCAGCTCACCATCAGCAGGGGCTGACTACGAGCAGTACTTC.

This sequence joins TRBV19 and TRBJ1-1; D gene unclear. The V end lost 5 bases, the J end lost 1 base, and 11 bases lay between the germline ends. The length of the CDR3 is 14 residues. Germline CDR1 is LNHDA and CDR2 is SQIVND (reference sequence). Here the CDR3 reads CASSRSGRNTEAFF. The CDR3 coding sequence is TGTGCCAGTAGTCGTTCTGGCAGGAACACTGAAGCTTTCTTT.

This chain joins TRBV6-2 or TRBV6-3 and TRBJ1-6, with TRBD1 as a possible D gene (6 bases). CDR3 length equals 17 residues. The germline CDR1 and CDR2 sequences are MNHEY and SVGEGT. V was shortened by 2 bases and J by 6 bases, with 17 bases between the two germline ends. In DNA form, the CDR3 reads TGTGCCAGCAGTTACCCGGGACACGGCCTCCTTAATTCACCCCTCCACTTT. It translates to CASSYPGHGLLNSPLHF.

V is TRBV3-1 (or the pseudogene TRBV3-2) and J is TRBJ2-5; TRBD2 might be the D (5 bases). Between the trimmed V and J ends, which lost 0 bases and 2 bases, there was a span of 13 bases. The CDR3 is made up of 16 amino acids. Germline CDR1 LGHDT, CDR2 YNNKEL (reference sequence). CDR3: CASSQDGSGRQETQYF. CDR3 nucleotides: TGTGCCAGCAGCCAAGATGGGAGCGGCCGACAAGAGACCCAGTACTTC.

This chain links TRBV3-1 (or the pseudogene TRBV3-2) with TRBJ2-3; D is possibly TRBD1 (5 bases). This CDR3 spans 15 amino acids. Germline V gene data show CDR1 as LGHDT and CDR2 as YNNKEL (reference sequence). Trimming took 0 bases from V and 6 from J, leaving 13 bases between them. The CDR3 region is CASSQDVAGWDTQYF. Here the CDR3 DNA reads TGTGCCAGCAGCCAAGATGTAGCAGGGTGGGATACGCAGTATTTT.

This rearrangement joins TRBV10-3 to TRBJ1-2; D is perhaps TRBD1 (5 bases). The CDR3 runs to 14 residues. Between the trimmed V and J ends, which lost 2 bases and 6 bases, there was a span of 13 bases. Germline V gives CDR1 ENHRY, CDR2 SYGVKD. The CDR3 region has the DNA TGTGCCATCAGTGAGGACAGAGGTGGGGATGGCTACACCTTC. Translating it yields CAISEDRGGDGYTF.

The V gene is TRBV7-2, the J gene TRBJ2-1; TRBD2 aligns across 11 bases. From germline, CDR1 is SGHTA and CDR2 FQGNSA. There are 17 residues in the CDR3. Losses at the gene ends were 1 base for V and 3 bases for J; bases not matched to a gene: 5. The CDR3 DNA sequence: TGTGCCAGCAGCTTAGGACCCGGGACTAGCGGCTACAATGAGCAGTTCTTC. Amino acids: CASSLGPGTSGYNEQFF.

V gene TRBV11-2 combines with J gene TRBJ2-7; D unclear. This CDR3 has 12 amino acids. CDR1 and CDR2 from the germline V gene are SGHAT and FQNNGV. V lost 5 bases and J lost 0, with 5 bases in between. CDR3 in DNA: TGTGCCAGCAGCCAAGCCTCCTACGAGCAGTACTTC. Translating it yields CASSQASYEQYF.